Following are 14 T cell receptor beta chains from one sample sequenced in a study of early stage breast cancer tumors. Here immunoSEQ multiplex PCR was the method, and the copy in TCRdb shows in-frame clones only, minus some. The table has approximately 70,000 clones, approximately 80% seen once; the top ten hold approximately 4.5%. The material sequenced was blood. The receptors come from a person aged 35 to 50 with breast cancer.

The V and J genes are TRBV5-4 and TRBJ1-4, with TRBD1 identical over 12 bases. CDR1 and CDR2 from the germline V gene are SGHNT and YYREEE (reference sequence). This CDR3 is built from 18 residues. With V trimmed by 4 bases and J by 8 bases, 15 bases remained unmatched. The CDR3 here is CASSTKTGTGGEGEKLFF. For the CDR3, the DNA is TGTGCCAGCAGCACCAAAACCGGGACAGGGGGCGAGGGAGAAAAACTGTTTTTT. The entire variable domain, with the rest obtained from reference TRBV5-4 and TRBJ1-4, is as follows: ETGVTQSPTHLIKTRGQQVTLRCSSQSGHNTVSWYQQALGQGPQFIFQYYREEENGRGNFPPRFSGLQFPNYSSELNVNALELDDSALYLCASSTKTGTGGEGEKLFFGSGTQLSVL.

The rearrangement uses TRBV28 and TRBJ1-2; TRBD1 agrees at 9 bases. V dropped 6 bases and J dropped 1; count of bases not matched to a gene: 0. This CDR3 region has 13 residues. CDR1 and CDR2 (germline): MDHEN, SYDVKM. The CDR3 is CASRDRGNYGYTF. CDR3 coding DNA: TGTGCCAGCAGGGACAGGGGTAACTATGGCTACACCTTC.

The chain carries TRBV7-9 and TRBJ1-2; maybe TRBD1 (5 bases). This CDR3 is 12 amino acids long. Per the germline V gene, CDR1 is SEHNR and CDR2 is FQNEAQ (reference sequence). The ends were cut back, 4 bases at V and 5 bases at J, with 8 bases in the middle. This CDR3 is CASSSRGYGYTF. CDR3 sequence (DNA): TGTGCCAGCAGCTCTCGGGGGTATGGCTACACCTTC.

V and J are TRBV7-9 and TRBJ2-5, with D perhaps matching TRBD1 or TRBD2 (6 bases each). The germline V gene has CDR1 SEHNR and CDR2 FQNEAQ (reference sequence). V was cut by 4 bases and J by 5 bases, with 17 bases left in between. The CDR3 has 15 amino acids. The CDR3 sequence: CASSSGGRPVETQYF. Written as DNA, the CDR3 is TGTGCCAGCAGCTCCGGGGGCAGGCCTGTGGAGACCCAGTACTTC.

CDR3 sequence: CASSLWGAKNIQYF. The DNA for the CDR3 is TGTGCCAGCAGTTTATGGGGGGCCAAAAACATTCAGTACTTC. This chain links TRBV28 with TRBJ2-4; D is unresolved. Trimming removed 0 bases at V and 1 base at J, with 4 bases between. Germline values: CDR1 MDHEN, CDR2 SYDVKM. The CDR3 consists of 14 residues.

V gene TRBV11-2 combines with J gene TRBJ1-1; TRBD1 agrees at 10 bases. In germline, CDR1 is SGHAT, CDR2 FQNNGV. The trim removed 2 bases at V and 3 bases at J, leaving 6 bases unmatched. This CDR3 comprises 16 residues. CDR3 loop: CASSLLDRGLDTEAFF. CDR3 in DNA: TGTGCCAGCAGCTTATTGGACAGGGGGTTAGACACTGAAGCTTTCTTT. Full variable domain (rest looked up from reference TRBV11-2 and TRBJ1-1): EAGVAQSPRYKIIEKRQSVAFWCNPISGHATLYWYQQILGQGPKLLIQFQNNGVVDDSQLPKDRFSAERLKGVDSTLKIQPAKLEDSAVYLCASSLLDRGLDTEAFFGQGTRLTVV.

This sequence joins TRBV28 and TRBJ1-1; D is unresolved. The ends were cut back, 5 bases at V and 1 base at J, with 8 bases in the middle. This CDR3 has 13 residues. Germline CDR1 reads MDHEN; CDR2 reads SYDVKM. The CDR3 loop is CASSNIGNTEAFF. The CDR3 DNA is TGTGCCAGCAGTAATATAGGGAACACTGAAGCTTTCTTT.

The sample holds one count of this clone. The V call is TRBV7-9, the J call TRBJ2-2; 12 nucleotides align to TRBD2. Trimming at V came to 2 bases and at J to 0 bases, leaving 7 bases not matched to a gene. CDR1 SEHNR and CDR2 FQNEAQ come from the germline V gene (reference sequence). CDR3 length: 19 amino acids. The CDR3 reads CASSLFHGLAGTNTGELFF. The CDR3 DNA follows: TGTGCCAGCAGCTTATTCCACGGACTAGCGGGAACGAACACCGGGGAGCTGTTTTTT.

This sequence joins TRBV6-5 and TRBJ2-1, with 7 bases aligning to TRBD2. CDR1 MNHEY and CDR2 SVGAGI come from the germline V gene. Trimming removed 6 bases from V and 8 bases from J; junction bases left unmatched: 7. The length of the CDR3 is 13 residues. The DNA for the CDR3 is TGTGCCAGCAGCCCGTTGACTAGCCATGAGCAGTTCTTC. Residues: CASSPLTSHEQFF.

In its sample, this clone was seen once. CDR3 sequence reads: CASSEDRGGYEQYF. Written as DNA, the CDR3 is TGTGCCAGCTCAGAGGACAGGGGGGGGTACGAGCAGTACTTC. The chain carries TRBV18 and TRBJ2-7, with 10 bases aligning to TRBD1. V lost 5 bases and J lost 4; bases outside the gene matches: 5. This CDR3 is built from 14 residues. Germline lookup yields CDR1 KGHSH and CDR2 LQKENI.

This chain links TRBV7-6 with TRBJ2-7; 9 positions match TRBD1. The CDR3 spans 14 residues. Germline CDR1 reads SGHVS; CDR2 reads FNYEAQ. With 3 bases clipped from V and 2 bases from J, the junction kept 2 bases outside the gene matches. DNA for the CDR3: TGTGCCAGCAGCTTGGGGACAGGGCCCTACGAGCAGTACTTC. Translation: CASSLGTGPYEQYF.

This chain joins TRBV5-4 and TRBJ1-1, with a weak D call TRBD1 (6 bases). CDR1 SGHNT and CDR2 YYREEE come from the germline V gene (reference sequence). This CDR3 contains 12 residues. V shed 4 bases and J shed 6 bases, with 10 bases lying between them. CDR3 loop: CASSADSAEAFF. The CDR3 DNA reads TGTGCCAGCAGCGCGGACAGCGCTGAAGCTTTCTTT.

V and J are TRBV29-1 and TRBJ1-1; maybe TRBD1 (5 bases). V was trimmed by 3 bases and J by 2 bases, leaving 7 bases between them. This CDR3 is built from 12 residues. Germline values: CDR1 SQVTM, CDR2 ANQGSEA. This CDR3 is CSVEGVNTEAFF. For the CDR3, the DNA is TGCAGCGTTGAGGGGGTAAACACTGAAGCTTTCTTT.

The rearrangement joins TRBV5-1 to TRBJ1-2; 10 nucleotides line up with TRBD1. The CDR3 is made up of 17 amino acids. Germline CDR1 reads SGHRS; CDR2 reads YFSETQ. V trimming: 0 bases; J trimming: 2 bases; junction bases outside the gene matches: 7. CDR3 sequence: CASSLEGTGVWNYGYTF. The CDR3 DNA reads as TGCGCCAGCAGCTTGGAGGGGACAGGGGTTTGGAACTATGGCTACACCTTC.